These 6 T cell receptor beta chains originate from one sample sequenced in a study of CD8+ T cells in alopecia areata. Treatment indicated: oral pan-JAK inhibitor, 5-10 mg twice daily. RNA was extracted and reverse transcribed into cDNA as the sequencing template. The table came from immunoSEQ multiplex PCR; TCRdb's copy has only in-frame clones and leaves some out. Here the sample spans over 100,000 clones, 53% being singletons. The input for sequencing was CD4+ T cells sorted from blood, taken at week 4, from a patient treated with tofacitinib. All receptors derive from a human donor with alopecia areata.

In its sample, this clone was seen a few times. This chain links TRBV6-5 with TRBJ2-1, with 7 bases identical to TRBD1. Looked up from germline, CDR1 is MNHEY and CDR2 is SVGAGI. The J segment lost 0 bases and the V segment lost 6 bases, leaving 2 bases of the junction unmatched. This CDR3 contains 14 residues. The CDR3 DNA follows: TGTGCCAGCAGACAGGGGATCTCCTACAATGAGCAGTTCTTC. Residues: CASRQGISYNEQFF.

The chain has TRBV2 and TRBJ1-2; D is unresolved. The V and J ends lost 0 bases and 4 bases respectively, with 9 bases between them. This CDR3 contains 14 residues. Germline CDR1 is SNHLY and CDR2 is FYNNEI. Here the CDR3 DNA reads TGTGCCAGCAGTGAAGCGCGGGCAGGCTATGGCTACACCTTC. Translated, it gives CASSEARAGYGYTF.

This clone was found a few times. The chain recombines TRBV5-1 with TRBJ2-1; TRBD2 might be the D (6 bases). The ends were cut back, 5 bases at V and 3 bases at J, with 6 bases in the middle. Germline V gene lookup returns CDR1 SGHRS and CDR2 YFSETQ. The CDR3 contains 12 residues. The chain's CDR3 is CASRRDYNEQFF. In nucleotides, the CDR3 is TGCGCCAGCAGGCGGGACTACAATGAGCAGTTCTTC.

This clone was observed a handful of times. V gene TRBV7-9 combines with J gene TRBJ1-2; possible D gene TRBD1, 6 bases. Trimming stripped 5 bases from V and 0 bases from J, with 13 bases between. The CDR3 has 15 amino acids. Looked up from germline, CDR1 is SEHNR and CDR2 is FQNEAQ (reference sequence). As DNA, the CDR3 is TGTGCCAGCAGCAAATCAGGGGCAGCTAACTATGGCTACACCTTC. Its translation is CASSKSGAANYGYTF. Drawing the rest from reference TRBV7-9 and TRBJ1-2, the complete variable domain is DTGVSQNPRHKITKRGQNVTFRCDPISEHNRLYWYRQTLGQGPEFLTYFQNEAQLEKSRLLSDRFSAERPKGSFSTLEIQRTEQGDSAMYLCASSKSGAANYGYTFGSGTRLTVV.

The CDR3 loop reads CASSSDMAGEQYF. The CDR3 region has the DNA TGTGCCAGCAGCTCGGACATGGCGGGAGAGCAGTACTTC. V and J are TRBV7-3 and TRBJ2-7; possibly TRBD2 for D (6 bases). CDR3 length equals 13 residues. The V and J ends lost 4 bases and 7 bases respectively, with 14 bases between them. Per germline, CDR1 SGHTA and CDR2 FQGTGA.

CDR3 protein: CASSWTGGTDTQYF. In nucleotides, the CDR3 is TGTGCCAGCAGCTGGACAGGGGGCACAGATACGCAGTATTTT. J is TRBJ2-3 and V is TRBV7-9; 9 positions match TRBD1. The J segment lost 1 base and the V segment lost 4 bases, leaving 0 bases of the junction unmatched. CDR3 length: 14 residues. Germline CDR1 reads SEHNR; CDR2 reads FQNEAQ (reference sequence).